This TCR beta chain was found in a study of shared clonotypes between healthy human individuals. General observations from the study: The four-donor shared clonotypes exceeded non-shared clonotypes in generation probability, with non-shared ones scoring lower.

The germline gives CDR1 SGHRS, CDR2 YFSETQ. The CDR3 contains 14 residues. V lost 3 bases and J 6 bases, leaving 15 bases between the germline ends. Genomic DNA of each subset was evenly split across several immunoSEQ plates. This table comes from immunoSEQ multiplex PCR, and its TCRdb copy is limited to in-frame clones, with some not included. The repertoire consists of more than 2 million clones, with 90% to 96% occurring once and the leading ten covering roughly 0.13%. A note on this clone: The antigen is not known.

The sequencing sample was made of naive CD4+ T cells sorted from blood. Indicated subset: CD45RA+ positively selected. The receptor comes from a man between 18 and 35 years old in good health. The chain couples TRBV5-1 to TRBJ2-5; D possibly corresponds to TRBD1 (5 bases). CDR3 bases: TGCGCCAGCAGCTCCGTAGGGCAGGGCCAGACCCAGTACTTC. Its protein is CASSSVGQGQTQYF.